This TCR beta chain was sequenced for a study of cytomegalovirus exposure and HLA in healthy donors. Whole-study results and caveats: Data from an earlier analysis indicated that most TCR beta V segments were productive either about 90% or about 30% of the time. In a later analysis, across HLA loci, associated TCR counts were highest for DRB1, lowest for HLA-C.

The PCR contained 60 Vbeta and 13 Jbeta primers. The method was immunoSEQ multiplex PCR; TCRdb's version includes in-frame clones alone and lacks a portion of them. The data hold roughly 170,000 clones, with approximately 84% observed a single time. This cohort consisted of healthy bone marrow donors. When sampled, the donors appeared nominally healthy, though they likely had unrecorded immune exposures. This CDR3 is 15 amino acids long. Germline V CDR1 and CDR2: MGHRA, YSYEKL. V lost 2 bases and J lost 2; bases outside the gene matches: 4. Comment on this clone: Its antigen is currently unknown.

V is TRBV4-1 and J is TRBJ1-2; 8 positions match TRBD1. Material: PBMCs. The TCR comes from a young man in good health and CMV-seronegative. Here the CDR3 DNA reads TGCGCCAGCAGCCAACCCCGGACAGGGAACTATGGCTACACCTTC. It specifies CASSQPRTGNYGYTF.